The clone carrying this TCR beta chain was counted many times. TCR alpha and beta CDR3 regions were amplified from RNA using iRepertoire nested multiplex PCR. TCRdb processed the multiplex PCR reads anew with MiXCR; each CDR3 protein has one entry. The sample contains approximately 110,000 distinct CDR3 sequences, approximately 25% of which appear only once. Germline V lookup: CDR1 DFQATT, CDR2 SNEGSKA (reference sequence). Deletions cut 4 bases from V and 2 bases from J, with 9 bases between. This CDR3 spans 14 amino acids. The data are from a study of glioma-infiltrating T cells. This clonotype was obtained from a human donor with low-grade glioma or glioblastoma, undergoing nonglioma brain surgery, or in good health (not recorded which). This chain links TRBV20-1 with TRBJ2-6; unclear D gene. The sequenced sample was glioma tissue, nonneoplastic brain tissue, or PBMCs (not recorded which). The CDR3 protein is CSANYLPGANVLTF. CDR3 DNA sequence: TGCAGTGCTAACTATCTACCTGGGGCCAACGTCCTGACTTTC.